Shown below are 23 T cell receptor beta chains from a single sample sequenced in a study of OX40 agonist ivuxolimab in advanced cancers. Data came from immunoSEQ multiplex PCR; TCRdb stores just in-frame clones and leaves some out. The sample consists of about 90,000 clones, approximately 91% of them appearing once. The specimen was CD4+ or CD8+ T cells sorted from blood, collected in a trial of the OX40 agonist ivuxolimab. The receptors here all came from an adult with an advanced solid tumor such as melanoma, head and neck, liver or kidney cancer.

The V and J genes are TRBV19 and TRBJ1-4; D not certain. The V gene's germline CDR1 is LNHDA and CDR2 SQIVND (reference sequence). The CDR3 is 15 residues long. Trimming cost V 3 bases and J 2 bases, with 10 bases left between them. The CDR3 region is CASSILAGTNEKLFF. The DNA for the CDR3 is TGTGCCAGTAGTATCCTCGCGGGCACTAATGAAAAACTGTTTTTT.

This chain links TRBV19 with TRBJ1-2, with 8 bases aligning to TRBD1. V lost 11 bases to trimming and J lost 2 bases; unmatched junction nucleotides: 7. CDR3 size: 13 residues. Looked up from germline, CDR1 is LNHDA and CDR2 is SQIVND (reference sequence). As DNA, the CDR3 is TGTGCCTGTCGCCAGGGGGCCAACTATGGCTACACCTTC. Encoded protein: CACRQGANYGYTF.

This sequence joins TRBV10-3 and TRBJ1-5; D call uncertain. CDR3 length: 15 residues. V was shortened by 4 bases and J by 1 base, with 11 bases between the two germline ends. CDR1 and CDR2 (germline): ENHRY, SYGVKD. CDR3 nucleotide sequence: TGTGCCATCAGTGGTCAAATTGGGAGCAATCAGCCCCAGCATTTT. This codes for CAISGQIGSNQPQHF.

Of note for this clone: This CDR3 is also generated by other DNA sequences in the sample. CDR3 region: CASSLFFGGGETQYF. CDR3 nucleotide sequence: TGCGCCAGCAGCTTATTCTTCGGGGGTGGCGAGACCCAGTACTTC. The rearrangement joins TRBV5-1 to TRBJ2-5; D may be TRBD2 (6 bases). V was shortened by 2 bases and J by 5 bases, with 16 bases between the two germline ends. The CDR3 consists of 15 residues. Germline V gene sequence: CDR1 SGHRS, CDR2 YFSETQ. Full variable domain (missing parts from reference TRBV5-1 and TRBJ2-5): KAGVTQTPRYLIKTRGQQVTLSCSPISGHRSVSWYQQTPGQGLQFLFEYFSETQRNKGNFPGRFSGRQFSNSRSEMNVSTLELGDSALYLCASSLFFGGGETQYFGPGTRLLVL.

The chain joins TRBV28 to TRBJ1-2, with TRBD1 as a possible D gene (5 bases). Trimming took 6 bases from V and 4 from J, leaving 12 bases between them. The CDR3 extends over 13 amino acids. Germline-derived CDR1 and CDR2 are MDHEN and SYDVKM. The CDR3 DNA sequence: TGTGCCAGCAGCCGCAGCGGGACCTATGGCTACACCTTC. This sequence encodes CASSRSGTYGYTF.

The chain employs TRBV27 and TRBJ1-2; 9 positions agree with TRBD1. Germline V gene lookup returns CDR1 MNHEY and CDR2 SMNVEV (reference sequence). The CDR3 is 14 amino acids. The V gene end was trimmed by 8 bases and the J gene end by 8 bases; junction bases not matched to a gene: 12. CDR3 nucleotides: TGTGCCAGCGGCCGGGGACAGGGCCTGTTCGGCTACACCTTC. Its protein product is CASGRGQGLFGYTF.

The chain recombines TRBV7-2 with TRBJ1-5; unclear D gene. The CDR3 sequence is 13 residues long. Deletions cut 4 bases from V and 7 bases from J, with 11 bases between. The V gene's germline CDR1 is SGHTA and CDR2 FQGNSA. CDR3 sequence (DNA): TGTGCCAGCAGCTCAAGGGCCGAGCAGCCCCAGCATTTT. This encodes CASSSRAEQPQHF.

V is TRBV18 and J is TRBJ1-1; D is uncertain. Germline V gene data show CDR1 as KGHSH and CDR2 as LQKENI. The CDR3 spans 15 residues. V gave up 2 bases and J gave up 2 bases, with 12 bases separating them. The CDR3 nucleotides are TGTGCCAGCTCACCAGGGTGGCCAAAAAACACTGAAGCTTTCTTT. Its protein product is CASSPGWPKNTEAFF.

J is TRBJ1-1 and V is TRBV19, with D perhaps TRBD1 (6 bases). The CDR3 runs 15 residues. V was cut by 3 bases and J by 3 bases, with 14 bases left in between. In germline, CDR1 is LNHDA, CDR2 SQIVND (reference sequence). The CDR3 spells CASSMSQGSDTEAFF. Here the CDR3 DNA reads TGTGCCAGTAGTATGTCCCAGGGGTCGGACACTGAAGCTTTCTTT.

This chain uses TRBV29-1 with TRBJ2-7; D remains unclear. V was trimmed by 2 bases and J by 2 bases, leaving 10 bases between them. Germline V gene data show CDR1 as SQVTM and CDR2 as ANQGSEA. This CDR3 has 13 amino acids. CDR3 region: CSVETDSTYEQYF. CDR3 in DNA: TGCAGCGTTGAAACAGATTCAACCTACGAGCAGTACTTC.

The V call is TRBV18, the J call TRBJ2-3; the D gene could be TRBD1 or TRBD2 (6 bases each). Trimming pared 2 bases from V and 2 bases from J, leaving 11 bases between. The germline gives CDR1 KGHSH, CDR2 LQKENI. The CDR3 covers 15 residues. CDR3 nucleotides: TGTGCCAGCTCACCAACGGGGGCAGCCACAGATACGCAGTATTTT. Translating gives CASSPTGAATDTQYF. The full variable domain, its missing parts supplied by reference TRBV18 and TRBJ2-3, is NAGVMQNPRHLVRRRGQEARLRCSPMKGHSHVYWYRQLPEEGLKFMVYLQKENIIDESGMPKERFSAEFPKEGPSILRIQQVVRGDSAAYFCASSPTGAATDTQYFGPGTRLTVL.

The chain links TRBV29-1 to TRBJ2-3; no clear D. Germline V lookup: CDR1 SQVTM, CDR2 ANQGSEA. The CDR3 has 12 amino acids. V lost 2 bases and J lost 3, with 6 bases in between. The CDR3 nucleotides are TGCAGCGTTGAAATGGGGACAGATACGCAGTATTTT. Protein sequence: CSVEMGTDTQYF.

The chain carries TRBV4-3 and TRBJ2-1; perhaps TRBD2 as D (6 bases). The CDR3 runs 15 residues. V was cut by 6 bases and J by 1 base, with 13 bases left in between. Germline assignment: CDR1 LGHNA and CDR2 YSLEER. This CDR3 reads CASSSGGNSYNEQFF. CDR3 coding DNA: TGCGCCAGCAGTTCTGGGGGGAATTCCTACAATGAGCAGTTCTTC.

This clone has only one observation. V usage is TRBV28 and J usage is TRBJ1-1; maybe TRBD1 (5 bases). The CDR3 is 15 residues long. V lost 5 bases, J lost 6 bases, and 19 bases lay in between. Germline loops: CDR1 MDHEN, CDR2 SYDVKM. In DNA, the CDR3 is TGTGCCAGCAGTACTGCGGGGACCCTCTCCCCTGAAGCTTTCTTT. It is translated as CASSTAGTLSPEAFF.

This sequence joins TRBV4-1 and TRBJ2-7; a possible D gene is TRBD2 (6 bases). V was trimmed by 6 bases and J by 2 bases, leaving 17 bases between them. Germline lookup yields CDR1 MGHRA and CDR2 YSYEKL. The length of the CDR3 is 15 residues. CDR3 coding DNA: TGCGCCAGCAGTCCTCGGAGTAGCGGCCCCTACGAGCAGTACTTC. It is translated as CASSPRSSGPYEQYF.

In this sample, this clone turned up once. The chain links TRBV28 to TRBJ2-1, with TRBD2 identical over 9 bases. The germline V gene encodes CDR1 MDHEN and CDR2 SYDVKM. The V gene end was trimmed by 5 bases and the J gene end by 6 bases; junction bases not matched to a gene: 8. This CDR3 comprises 15 residues. In DNA form, the CDR3 reads TGTGCCAGCAGTGCCGGGACTAGCTTCATCAATGAGCAGTTCTTC. It is translated as CASSAGTSFINEQFF.

This clone was picked up one time. The chain uses TRBV11-2 and TRBJ2-1; 8 bases agree with TRBD2. Germline V CDR1 and CDR2: SGHAT, FQNNGV. This CDR3 comprises 19 residues. With 0 bases clipped from V and 0 bases from J, the junction kept 10 bases outside the gene matches. The CDR3 protein is CASSLEPPGGGGSYNEQFF. CDR3 coding DNA: TGTGCCAGCAGCTTAGAGCCCCCCGGGGGGGGTGGCTCCTACAATGAGCAGTTCTTC.

V gene TRBV28 combines with J gene TRBJ2-2, with TRBD2 identical over 13 bases. The V gene's germline CDR1 is MDHEN and CDR2 SYDVKM. Trimming took 5 bases from V and 3 from J; bases not matched to a gene: 3. The CDR3 covers 16 residues. Here the CDR3 reads CASSTGLAGHTGELFF. The CDR3 region has the DNA TGTGCCAGCAGTACGGGACTAGCGGGACACACCGGGGAGCTGTTTTTT.

The chain combines TRBV4-3 with TRBJ1-3, with D uncertain. Germline CDR1 and CDR2: LGHNA and YSLEER. Trimming left V 4 bases short and J 2 bases short, with 12 bases between. The CDR3 covers 15 residues. The CDR3 DNA reads as TGCGCCAGCAGCCTTTCTAGTGGCGCTGGAAACACCATATATTTT. Translated, it gives CASSLSSGAGNTIYF.

This sequence joins TRBV28 and TRBJ1-6, with D perhaps matching TRBD1 (6 bases). V lost 6 bases and J lost 8, with 14 bases in between. Germline loops: CDR1 MDHEN, CDR2 SYDVKM. The CDR3 covers 14 residues. The CDR3 loop reads CASRIQGIDSPLHF. In DNA, the CDR3 is TGTGCCAGCAGAATTCAGGGGATCGATTCACCCCTCCACTTT.

This clone was seen just once. The V call is TRBV28, the J call TRBJ2-3; 13 bases line up with TRBD2. Germline CDR1 reads MDHEN; CDR2 reads SYDVKM. The V gene end was trimmed by 3 bases and the J gene end by 7 bases; junction bases not matched to a gene: 4. This CDR3 comprises 15 residues. The CDR3 DNA reads as TGTGCCAGCAGTTTTACTAGCGGGAGGGGGAATACGCAGTATTTT. Amino acid sequence: CASSFTSGRGNTQYF. The variable domain in full, with the rest retrieved from reference TRBV28 and TRBJ2-3, is DVKVTQSSRYLVKRTGEKVFLECVQDMDHENMFWYRQDPGLGLRLIYFSYDVKMKEKGDIPEGYSVSREKKERFSLILESASTNQTSMYLCASSFTSGRGNTQYFGPGTRLTVL.

The chain couples TRBV2 to TRBJ1-1; D remains unclear. Trimming removed 2 bases at V and 2 bases at J, with 9 bases between. From germline, CDR1 is SNHLY and CDR2 FYNNEI. The CDR3 runs to 14 residues. The CDR3 loop reads CASSELTGNTEAFF. The CDR3 DNA follows: TGTGCCAGCAGTGAACTGACGGGAAACACTGAAGCTTTCTTT.

The genes are TRBV5-8 and TRBJ2-1; 12 bases are a match to TRBD2. V trimming: 10 bases; J trimming: 1 base; junction bases outside the gene matches: 9. CDR3 length equals 16 residues. CDR1 SGHTS and CDR2 YDEGEE come from the germline V gene. The DNA of the CDR3 is TGTGCCGGCGGCCTAGCGGGAGGGCTATCCTACAATGAGCAGTTCTTC. Protein product: CAGGLAGGLSYNEQFF.